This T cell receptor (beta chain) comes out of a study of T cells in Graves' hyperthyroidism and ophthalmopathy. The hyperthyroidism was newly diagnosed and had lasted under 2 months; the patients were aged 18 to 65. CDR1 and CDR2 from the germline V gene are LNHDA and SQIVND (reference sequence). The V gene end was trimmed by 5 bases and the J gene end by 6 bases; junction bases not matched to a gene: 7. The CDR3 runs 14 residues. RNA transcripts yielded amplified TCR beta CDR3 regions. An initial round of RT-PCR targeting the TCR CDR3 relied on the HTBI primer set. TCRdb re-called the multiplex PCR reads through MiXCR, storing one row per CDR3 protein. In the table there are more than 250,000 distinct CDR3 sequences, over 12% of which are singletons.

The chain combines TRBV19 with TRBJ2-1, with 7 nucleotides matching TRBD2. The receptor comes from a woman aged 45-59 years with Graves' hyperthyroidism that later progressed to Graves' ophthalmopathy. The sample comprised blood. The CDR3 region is CASSWRERGNEQFF. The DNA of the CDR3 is TGTGCCAGTAGTTGGCGGGAGAGGGGCAATGAGCAGTTCTTC.